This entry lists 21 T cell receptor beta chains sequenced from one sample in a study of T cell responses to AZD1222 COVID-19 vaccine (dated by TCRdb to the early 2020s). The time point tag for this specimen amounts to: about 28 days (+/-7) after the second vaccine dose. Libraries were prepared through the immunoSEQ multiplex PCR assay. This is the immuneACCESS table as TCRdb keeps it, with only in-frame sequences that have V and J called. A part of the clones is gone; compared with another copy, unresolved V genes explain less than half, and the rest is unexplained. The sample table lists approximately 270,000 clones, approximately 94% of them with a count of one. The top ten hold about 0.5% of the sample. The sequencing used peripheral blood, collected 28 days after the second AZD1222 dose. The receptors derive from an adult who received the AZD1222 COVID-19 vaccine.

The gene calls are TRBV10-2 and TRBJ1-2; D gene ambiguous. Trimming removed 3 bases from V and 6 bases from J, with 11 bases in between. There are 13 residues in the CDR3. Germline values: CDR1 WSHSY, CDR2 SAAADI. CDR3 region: CASSDLDGHGYTF. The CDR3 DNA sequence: TGCGCCAGCAGTGACCTGGACGGGCATGGCTACACCTTC.

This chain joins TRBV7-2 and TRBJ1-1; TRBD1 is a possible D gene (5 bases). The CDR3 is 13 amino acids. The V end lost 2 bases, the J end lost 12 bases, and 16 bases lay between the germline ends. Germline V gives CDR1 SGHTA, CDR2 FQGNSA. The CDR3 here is CASSLRVREETFF. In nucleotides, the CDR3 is TGTGCCAGCAGCTTACGGGTCAGGGAAGAAACTTTCTTT.

Here the CDR3 DNA reads TGTGCCAGCAGCTTGGAGCCGCGGGGCTATGGCTACACCTTC. It specifies CASSLEPRGYGYTF. The chain couples TRBV5-6 to TRBJ1-2, with D hard to call. CDR1 is SGHDT, CDR2 YYEEEE, per germline. V lost 0 bases and J lost 4, with 10 bases in between. There are 14 residues in the CDR3. The full variable domain, rest sourced from reference TRBV5-6 and TRBJ1-2, is DAGVTQSPTHLIKTRGQQVTLRCSPKSGHDTVSWYQQALGQGPQFIFQYYEEEERQRGNFPDRFSGHQFPNYSSELNVNALLLGDSALYLCASSLEPRGYGYTFGSGTRLTVV.

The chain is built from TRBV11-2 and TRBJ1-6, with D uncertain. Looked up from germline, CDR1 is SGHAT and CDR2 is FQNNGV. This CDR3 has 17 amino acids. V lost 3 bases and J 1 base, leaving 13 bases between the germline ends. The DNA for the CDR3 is TGTGCCAGCAGCTTGGGGTTCGTGGGTTCCTATAATTCACCCCTCCACTTT. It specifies CASSLGFVGSYNSPLHF.

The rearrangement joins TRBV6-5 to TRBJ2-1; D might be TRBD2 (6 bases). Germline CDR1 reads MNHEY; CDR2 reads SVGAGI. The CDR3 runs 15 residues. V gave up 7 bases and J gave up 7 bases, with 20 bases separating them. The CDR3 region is CASNLDSGSGNEQFF. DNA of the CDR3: TGTGCCAGCAACCTAGATAGCGGATCAGGGAATGAGCAGTTCTTC.

The CDR3 loop reads CASMAGYEQYF. The CDR3 DNA reads as TGTGCCAGCATGGCTGGCTACGAGCAGTACTTC. This chain links TRBV2 with TRBJ2-7, with unresolved D. CDR3 length: 11 residues. The germline gives CDR1 SNHLY, CDR2 FYNNEI. The V gene lost 7 bases and the J gene lost 3 bases, with 7 bases spanning the gap.

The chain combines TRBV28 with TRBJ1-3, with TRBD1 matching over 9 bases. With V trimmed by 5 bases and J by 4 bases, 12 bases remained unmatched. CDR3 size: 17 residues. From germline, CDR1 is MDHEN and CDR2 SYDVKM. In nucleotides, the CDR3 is TGTGCCAGCAGTCCTTCAGGGTACAGGGGGCTAGGAAACACCATATATTTT. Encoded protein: CASSPSGYRGLGNTIYF. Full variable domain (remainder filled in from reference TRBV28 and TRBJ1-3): DVKVTQSSRYLVKRTGEKVFLECVQDMDHENMFWYRQDPGLGLRLIYFSYDVKMKEKGDIPEGYSVSREKKERFSLILESASTNQTSMYLCASSPSGYRGLGNTIYFGEGSWLTVV.

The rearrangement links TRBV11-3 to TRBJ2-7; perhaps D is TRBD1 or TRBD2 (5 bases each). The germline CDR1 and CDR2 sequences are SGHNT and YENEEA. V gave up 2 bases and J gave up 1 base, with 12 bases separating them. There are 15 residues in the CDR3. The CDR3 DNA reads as TGTGCCAGCAGCTTAACAGGTTCGGGATCCTACGAGCAGTACTTC. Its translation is CASSLTGSGSYEQYF.

The CDR3 reads CASSPLLAGRETQYF. DNA of the CDR3: TGTGCCAGCAGCCCCCTCCTAGCGGGTAGGGAGACCCAGTACTTC. The chain joins TRBV5-6 to TRBJ2-5, with 8 bases that match TRBD2. The V segment lost 4 bases and the J segment 5 bases; nucleotides outside the gene matches: 10. CDR3 size: 15 residues. Germline lookup yields CDR1 SGHDT and CDR2 YYEEEE. Drawing the rest from reference TRBV5-6 and TRBJ2-5, the complete variable domain is DAGVTQSPTHLIKTRGQQVTLRCSPKSGHDTVSWYQQALGQGPQFIFQYYEEEERQRGNFPDRFSGHQFPNYSSELNVNALLLGDSALYLCASSPLLAGRETQYFGPGTRLLVL.

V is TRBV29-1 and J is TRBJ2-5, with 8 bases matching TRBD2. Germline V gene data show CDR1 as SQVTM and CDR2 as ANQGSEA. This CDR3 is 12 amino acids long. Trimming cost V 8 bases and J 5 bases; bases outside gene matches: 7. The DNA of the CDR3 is TGCAGCCTGCGGGGGGTTGGTGAGACCCAGTACTTC. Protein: CSLRGVGETQYF.

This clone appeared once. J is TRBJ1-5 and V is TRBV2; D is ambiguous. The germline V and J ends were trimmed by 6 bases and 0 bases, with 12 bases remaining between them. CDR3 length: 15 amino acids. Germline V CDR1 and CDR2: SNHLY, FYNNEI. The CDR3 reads CASRDRLYSNQPQHF. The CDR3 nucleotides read TGTGCCAGCAGGGATAGACTTTATAGCAATCAGCCCCAGCATTTT. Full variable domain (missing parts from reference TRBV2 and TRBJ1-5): EPEVTQTPSHQVTQMGQEVILRCVPISNHLYFYWYRQILGQKVEFLVSFYNNEISEKSEIFDDQFSVERPDGSNFTLKIRSTKLEDSAMYFCASRDRLYSNQPQHFGDGTRLSIL.

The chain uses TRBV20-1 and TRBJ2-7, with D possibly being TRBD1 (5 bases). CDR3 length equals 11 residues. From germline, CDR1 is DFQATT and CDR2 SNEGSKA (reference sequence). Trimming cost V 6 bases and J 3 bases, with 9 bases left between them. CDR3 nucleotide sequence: TGCAGTGCGGACGACAGCTACGAGCAGTACTTC. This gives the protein CSADDSYEQYF.

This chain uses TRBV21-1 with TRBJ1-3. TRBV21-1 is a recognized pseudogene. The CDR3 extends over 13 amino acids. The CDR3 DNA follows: TGTGCCATCGTAGAGGGCACTGGAAACACCATATATTTT. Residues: CAIVEGTGNTIYF.

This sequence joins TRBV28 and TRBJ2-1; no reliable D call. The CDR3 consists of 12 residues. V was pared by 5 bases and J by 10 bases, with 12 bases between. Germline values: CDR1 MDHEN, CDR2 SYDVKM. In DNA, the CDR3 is TGTGCCAGCAGTAGGATAGCTTGGGAGCAGTTCTTC. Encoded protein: CASSRIAWEQFF.

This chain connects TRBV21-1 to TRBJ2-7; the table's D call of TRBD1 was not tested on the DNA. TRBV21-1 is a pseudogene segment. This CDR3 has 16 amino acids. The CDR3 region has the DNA TGTGCCAGCAGCAAAGGGCCGACAGTAATATCCTACGAGCAGTACTTC. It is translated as CASSKGPTVISYEQYF.

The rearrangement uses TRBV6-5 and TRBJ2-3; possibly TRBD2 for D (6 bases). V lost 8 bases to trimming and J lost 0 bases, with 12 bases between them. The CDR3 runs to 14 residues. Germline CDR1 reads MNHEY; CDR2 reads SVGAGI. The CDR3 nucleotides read TGTGCCAGCCAAACGGGACTCAGCACAGATACGCAGTATTTT. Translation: CASQTGLSTDTQYF.

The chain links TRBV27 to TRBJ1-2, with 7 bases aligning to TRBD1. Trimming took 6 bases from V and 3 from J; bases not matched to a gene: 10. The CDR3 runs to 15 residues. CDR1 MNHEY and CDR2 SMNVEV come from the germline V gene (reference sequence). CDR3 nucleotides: TGTGCCAGCAGCCCCATTTACAGGGGCGACTATGGCTACACCTTC. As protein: CASSPIYRGDYGYTF.

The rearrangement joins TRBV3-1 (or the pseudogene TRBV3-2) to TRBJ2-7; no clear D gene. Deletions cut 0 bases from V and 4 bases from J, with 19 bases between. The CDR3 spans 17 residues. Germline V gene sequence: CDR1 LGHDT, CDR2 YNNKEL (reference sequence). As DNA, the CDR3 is TGTGCCAGCAGCCAAGATCCCTCTGGGGAAATCGTATACGAGCAGTACTTC. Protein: CASSQDPSGEIVYEQYF.

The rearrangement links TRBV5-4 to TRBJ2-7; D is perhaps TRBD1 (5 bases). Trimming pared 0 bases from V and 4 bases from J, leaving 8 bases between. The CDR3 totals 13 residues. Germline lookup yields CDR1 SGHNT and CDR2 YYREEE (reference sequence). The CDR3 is CASSLGAGYEQYF. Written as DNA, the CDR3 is TGTGCCAGCAGCTTGGGGGCAGGGTACGAGCAGTACTTC.

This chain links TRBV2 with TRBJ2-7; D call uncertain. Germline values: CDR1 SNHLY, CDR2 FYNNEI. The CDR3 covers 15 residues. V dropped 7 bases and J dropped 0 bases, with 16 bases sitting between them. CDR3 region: CASTVDGVSSYEQYF. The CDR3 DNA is TGTGCCAGCACCGTAGATGGGGTCAGCTCCTACGAGCAGTACTTC.

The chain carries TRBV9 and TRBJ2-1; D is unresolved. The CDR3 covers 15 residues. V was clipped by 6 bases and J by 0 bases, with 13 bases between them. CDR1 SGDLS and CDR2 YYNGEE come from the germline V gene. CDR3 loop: CASTNTPRSYNEQFF. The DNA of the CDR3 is TGTGCCAGCACCAACACACCACGCTCCTACAATGAGCAGTTCTTC.